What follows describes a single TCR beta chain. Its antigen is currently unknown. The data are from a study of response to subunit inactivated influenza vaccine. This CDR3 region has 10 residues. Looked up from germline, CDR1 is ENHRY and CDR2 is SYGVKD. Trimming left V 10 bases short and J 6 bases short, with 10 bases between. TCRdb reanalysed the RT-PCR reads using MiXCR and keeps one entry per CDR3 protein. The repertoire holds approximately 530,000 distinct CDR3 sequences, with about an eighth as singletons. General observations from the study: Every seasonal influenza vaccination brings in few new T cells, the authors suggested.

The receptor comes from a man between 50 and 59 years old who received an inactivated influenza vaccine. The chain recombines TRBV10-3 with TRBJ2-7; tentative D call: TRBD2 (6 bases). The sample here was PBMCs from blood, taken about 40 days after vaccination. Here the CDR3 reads CATGGTEQYF. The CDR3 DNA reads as TGTGCCACTGGGGGGACCGAGCAGTACTTC.